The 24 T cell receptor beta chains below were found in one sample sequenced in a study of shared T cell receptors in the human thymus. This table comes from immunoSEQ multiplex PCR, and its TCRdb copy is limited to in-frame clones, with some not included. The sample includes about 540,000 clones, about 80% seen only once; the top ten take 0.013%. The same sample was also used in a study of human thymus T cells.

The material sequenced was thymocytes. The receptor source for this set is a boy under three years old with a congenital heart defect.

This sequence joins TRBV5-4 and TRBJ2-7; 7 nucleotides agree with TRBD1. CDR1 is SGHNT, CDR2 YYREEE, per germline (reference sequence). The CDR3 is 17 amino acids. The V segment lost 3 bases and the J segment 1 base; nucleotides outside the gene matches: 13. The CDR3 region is CASSSLKIDRVSYEQYF. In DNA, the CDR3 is TGTGCCAGCAGCTCCCTTAAAATCGACAGGGTGTCCTACGAGCAGTACTTC.

Here the CDR3 reads CASSRPTSGKNNEQFF. The DNA of the CDR3 is TGTGCCAGTAGTCGTCCGACTAGCGGGAAGAACAATGAGCAGTTCTTC. The J gene is TRBJ2-1, the V gene TRBV19, with 11 bases that match TRBD2. CDR1 and CDR2 from the germline V gene are LNHDA and SQIVND (reference sequence). The V gene end was trimmed by 5 bases and the J gene end by 5 bases; junction bases not matched to a gene: 8. This CDR3 spans 16 amino acids.

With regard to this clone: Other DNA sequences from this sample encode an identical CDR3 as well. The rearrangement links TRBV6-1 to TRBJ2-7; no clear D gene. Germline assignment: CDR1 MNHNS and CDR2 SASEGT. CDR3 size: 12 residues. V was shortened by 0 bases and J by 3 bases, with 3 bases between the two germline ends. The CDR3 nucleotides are TGTGCCAGCAGTGAAGCTCGCTACGAGCAGTACTTC. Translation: CASSEARYEQYF.

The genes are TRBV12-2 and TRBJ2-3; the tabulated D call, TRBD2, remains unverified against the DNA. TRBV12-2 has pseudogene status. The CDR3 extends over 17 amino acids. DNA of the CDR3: TGTGCAAGTCGCTGCCTTGGGGCTAGCGGGGGAGAGGATACGCAGTATTTT. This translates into CASRCLGASGGEDTQYF.

CDR3 sequence reads: CASSFFPPPRTRVRRSGANVLTF. The DNA of the CDR3 is TGCGCCAGCAGCTTTTTCCCCCCGCCCCGGACCAGGGTAAGGCGCTCTGGGGCCAACGTCCTGACTTTC. This sequence joins TRBV5-1 and TRBJ2-6, with D tentatively TRBD1 (5 bases). The V gene's germline CDR1 is SGHRS and CDR2 YFSETQ. The CDR3 covers 23 residues. V lost 2 bases, J lost 0 bases, and 30 bases lay in between.

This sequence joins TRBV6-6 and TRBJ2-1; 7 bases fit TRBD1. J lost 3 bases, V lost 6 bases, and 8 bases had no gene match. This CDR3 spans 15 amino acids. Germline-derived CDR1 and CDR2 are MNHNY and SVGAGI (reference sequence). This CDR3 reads CASSQDRDSYNEQFF. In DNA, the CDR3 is TGTGCCAGCAGCCAAGACAGGGACAGCTACAATGAGCAGTTCTTC.

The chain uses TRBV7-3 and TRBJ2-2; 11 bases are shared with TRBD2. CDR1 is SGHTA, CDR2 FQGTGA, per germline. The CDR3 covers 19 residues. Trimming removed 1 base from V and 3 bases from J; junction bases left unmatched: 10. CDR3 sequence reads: CASSLSSRLAGPHTGELFF. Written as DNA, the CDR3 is TGTGCCAGCAGCTTAAGTAGTAGACTAGCGGGGCCCCACACCGGGGAGCTGTTTTTT.

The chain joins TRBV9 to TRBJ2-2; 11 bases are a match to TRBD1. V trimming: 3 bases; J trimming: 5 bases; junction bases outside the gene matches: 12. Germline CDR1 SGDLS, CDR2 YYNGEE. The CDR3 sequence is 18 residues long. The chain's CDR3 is CASSATPTGTGGTGELFF. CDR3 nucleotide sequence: TGTGCCAGCAGCGCTACCCCCACCGGGACAGGGGGGACCGGGGAGCTGTTTTTT.

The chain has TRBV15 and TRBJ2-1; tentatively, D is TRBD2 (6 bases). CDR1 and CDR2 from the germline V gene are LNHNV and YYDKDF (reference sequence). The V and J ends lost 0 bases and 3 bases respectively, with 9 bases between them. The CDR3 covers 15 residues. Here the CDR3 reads CATSRERDFYNEQFF. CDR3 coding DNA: TGTGCCACCAGCAGAGAAAGGGACTTCTACAATGAGCAGTTCTTC. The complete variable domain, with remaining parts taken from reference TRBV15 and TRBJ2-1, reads DAMVIQNPRYQVTQFGKPVTLSCSQTLNHNVMYWYQQKSSQAPKLLFHYYDKDFNNEADTPDNFQSRRPNTSFCFLDIRSPGLGDTAMYLCATSRERDFYNEQFFGPGTRLTVL.

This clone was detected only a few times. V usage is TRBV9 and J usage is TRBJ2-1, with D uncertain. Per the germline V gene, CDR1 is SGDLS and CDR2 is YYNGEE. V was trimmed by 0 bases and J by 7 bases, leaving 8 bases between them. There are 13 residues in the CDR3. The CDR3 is CASSVVPRNEQFF. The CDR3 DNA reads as TGTGCCAGCAGCGTAGTCCCGAGAAATGAGCAGTTCTTC.

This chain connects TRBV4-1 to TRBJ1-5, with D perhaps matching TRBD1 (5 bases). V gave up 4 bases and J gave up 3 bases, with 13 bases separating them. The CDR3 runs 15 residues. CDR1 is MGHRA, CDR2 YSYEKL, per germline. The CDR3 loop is CASSLIRGDNQPQHF. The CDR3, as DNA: TGCGCCAGCAGCCTTATTCGGGGGGACAATCAGCCCCAGCATTTT.

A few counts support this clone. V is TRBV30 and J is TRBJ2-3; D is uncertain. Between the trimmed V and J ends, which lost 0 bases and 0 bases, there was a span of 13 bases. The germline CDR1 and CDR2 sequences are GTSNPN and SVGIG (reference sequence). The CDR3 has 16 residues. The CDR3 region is CAWSVSVPSSTDTQYF. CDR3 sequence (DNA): TGTGCCTGGAGTGTTTCAGTGCCTTCTAGCACAGATACGCAGTATTTT.

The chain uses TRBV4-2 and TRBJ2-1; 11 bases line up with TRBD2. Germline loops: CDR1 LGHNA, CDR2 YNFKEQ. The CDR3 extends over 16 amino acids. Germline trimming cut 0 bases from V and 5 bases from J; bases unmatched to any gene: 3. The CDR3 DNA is TGTGCCAGCAGCCAAGAGACTAGCGGGACGGACAATGAGCAGTTCTTC. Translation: CASSQETSGTDNEQFF.

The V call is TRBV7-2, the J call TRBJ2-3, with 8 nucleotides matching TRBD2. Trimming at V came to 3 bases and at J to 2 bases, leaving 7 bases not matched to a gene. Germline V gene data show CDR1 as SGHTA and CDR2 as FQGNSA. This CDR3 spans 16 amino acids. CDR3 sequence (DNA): TGTGCCAGCAGCTTTCCAGCGGGAGAGCTCACAGATACGCAGTATTTT. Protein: CASSFPAGELTDTQYF.

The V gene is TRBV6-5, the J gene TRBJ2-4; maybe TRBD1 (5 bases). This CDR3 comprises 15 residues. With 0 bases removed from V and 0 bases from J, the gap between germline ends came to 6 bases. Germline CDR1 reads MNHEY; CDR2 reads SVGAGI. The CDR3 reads CASSYSQGAKNIQYF. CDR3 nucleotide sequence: TGTGCCAGCAGTTACTCGCAGGGAGCCAAAAACATTCAGTACTTC.

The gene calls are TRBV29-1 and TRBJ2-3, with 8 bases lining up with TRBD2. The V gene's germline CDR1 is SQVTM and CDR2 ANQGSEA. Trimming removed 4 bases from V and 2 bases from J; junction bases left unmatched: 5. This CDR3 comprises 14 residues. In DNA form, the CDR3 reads TGCAGCGTTGGAGTACTAGCGGTCACAGATACGCAGTATTTT. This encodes CSVGVLAVTDTQYF.

The CDR3 coding sequence is TGCAGCGTGGGGGCCGGGACTAGCTACGAGCAGTACTTC. This gives the protein CSVGAGTSYEQYF. The V call is TRBV29-1, the J call TRBJ2-7, with 8 bases lining up with TRBD2. The ends lost 6 bases at V and 3 bases at J; junction bases unmatched: 7. This CDR3 has 13 amino acids. The germline gives CDR1 SQVTM, CDR2 ANQGSEA.

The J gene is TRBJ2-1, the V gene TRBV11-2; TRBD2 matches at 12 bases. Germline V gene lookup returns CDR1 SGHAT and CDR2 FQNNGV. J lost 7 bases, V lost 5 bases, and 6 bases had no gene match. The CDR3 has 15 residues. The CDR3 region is CASSLRTSGTNEQFF. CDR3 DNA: TGTGCCAGCAGCCTCCGGACTAGCGGGACTAATGAGCAGTTCTTC.

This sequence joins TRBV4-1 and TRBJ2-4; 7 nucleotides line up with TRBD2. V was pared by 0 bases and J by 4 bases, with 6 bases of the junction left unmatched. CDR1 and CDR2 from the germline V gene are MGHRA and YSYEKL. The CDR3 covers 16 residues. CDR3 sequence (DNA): TGCGCCAGCAGCCAAGATCAGCTAGCGGATAAAAACATTCAGTACTTC. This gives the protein CASSQDQLADKNIQYF.

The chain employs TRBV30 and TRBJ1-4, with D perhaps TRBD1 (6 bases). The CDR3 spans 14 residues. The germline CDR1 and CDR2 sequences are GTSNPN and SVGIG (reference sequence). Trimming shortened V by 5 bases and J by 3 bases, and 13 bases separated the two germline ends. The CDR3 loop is CAWHPGVPNEKLFF. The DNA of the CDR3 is TGTGCCTGGCACCCAGGGGTACCTAATGAAAAACTGTTTTTT.

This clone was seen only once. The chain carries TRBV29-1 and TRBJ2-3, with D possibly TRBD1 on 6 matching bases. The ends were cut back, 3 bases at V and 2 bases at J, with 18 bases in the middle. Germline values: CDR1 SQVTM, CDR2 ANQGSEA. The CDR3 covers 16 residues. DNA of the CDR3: TGCAGCGTTGAGCAGGGGAGTGTTAGCCACACAGATACGCAGTATTTT. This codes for CSVEQGSVSHTDTQYF.

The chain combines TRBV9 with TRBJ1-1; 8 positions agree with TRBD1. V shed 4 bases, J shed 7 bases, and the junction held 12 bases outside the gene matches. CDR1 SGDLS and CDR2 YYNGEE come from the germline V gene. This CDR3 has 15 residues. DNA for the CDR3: TGTGCCAGCAGCCCCACGGGGGAGACAGGGGATGAAGCTTTCTTT. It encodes CASSPTGETGDEAFF.

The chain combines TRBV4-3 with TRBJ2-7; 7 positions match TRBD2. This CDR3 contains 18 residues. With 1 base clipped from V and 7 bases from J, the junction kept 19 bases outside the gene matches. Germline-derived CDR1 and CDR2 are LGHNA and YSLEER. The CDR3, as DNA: TGCGCCAGCAGCCAAGCGGAAGGGAGTGAAGAGCGGGAATTTGAGCAGTACTTC. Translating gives CASSQAEGSEEREFEQYF.

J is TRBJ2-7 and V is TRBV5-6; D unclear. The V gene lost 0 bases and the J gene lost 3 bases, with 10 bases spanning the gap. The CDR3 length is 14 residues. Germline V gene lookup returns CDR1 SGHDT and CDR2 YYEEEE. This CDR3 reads CASSLGRRHYEQYF. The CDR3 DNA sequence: TGTGCCAGCAGCTTGGGGCGCCGACACTACGAGCAGTACTTC.